Listed here are 21 T cell receptor beta chains from one sample, sequenced in a study of human T cells and chemical hapten exposure. TCRdb processed the RACE reads anew with MiXCR; each CDR3 protein has one entry. The sample consists of about 160,000 distinct CDR3 sequences, about a quarter of them appearing once. As for time point: patch test 3, about 24 weeks after DPC sensitization. Noted treatment: therapeutic diphenylcyclopropenone sensitization with weekly scalp DPC. The sample in question was whole blood, obtained in connection with sensitization to the hapten diphenylcyclopropenone (DPC). The receptors shown here come from a woman aged 18-29 years with alopecia areata. Some clones in this sample may be carry-over from other donors' samples.

The chain is built from TRBV12-3 or TRBV12-4 and TRBJ2-3; D is unclear. V lost 4 bases, J lost 0 bases, and 5 bases lay in between. This CDR3 is built from 13 residues. The CDR3 coding sequence is TGTGCCAGCAGTTCAACTAGCACAGATACGCAGTATTTT. This sequence encodes CASSSTSTDTQYF.

The V and J genes are TRBV2 and TRBJ2-2, with D possibly TRBD2 on 6 matching bases. V lost 4 bases to trimming and J lost 4 bases, with 16 bases between them. Germline V gives CDR1 SNHLY, CDR2 FYNNEI. The CDR3 runs to 16 residues. The CDR3: CASSASGQISTGELFF. CDR3 DNA sequence: TGTGCCAGCAGTGCAAGCGGGCAGATTTCCACCGGGGAGCTGTTTTTT.

This clonotype was detected a few times. The gene calls are TRBV4-1 and TRBJ1-4, with D tentatively TRBD1 (5 bases). Trimming took off 4 bases at V and 8 bases at J, with 20 bases between the two ends. Germline V gene data show CDR1 as MGHRA and CDR2 as YSYEKL. The CDR3 covers 16 residues. DNA for the CDR3: TGCGCCAGCAGCCCCCGAATCAGGCAGGGATCGGAAAAACTGTTTTTT. Its protein is CASSPRIRQGSEKLFF.

This clonotype turned up a few times. V is TRBV11-2 and J is TRBJ2-3, with no clear D. The germline CDR1 and CDR2 sequences are SGHAT and FQNNGV. The CDR3 loop spans 13 amino acids. Trimming stripped 4 bases from V and 2 bases from J, with 7 bases between. CDR3 DNA sequence: TGTGCCAGCAGCTCCTCCCCCACAGATACGCAGTATTTT. This encodes CASSSSPTDTQYF.

This clonotype was observed at least ten times. V is TRBV12-3 or TRBV12-4 and J is TRBJ2-7, with 8 bases lining up with TRBD2. Losses at the gene ends were 3 bases for V and 0 bases for J; bases not matched to a gene: 1. CDR3 length equals 14 residues. The CDR3 protein is CASSFSGSSYEQYF. Here the CDR3 DNA reads TGTGCCAGCAGTTTCAGCGGGAGCTCCTACGAGCAGTACTTC.

The chain combines TRBV5-1 with TRBJ2-5; a possible D gene is TRBD2 (6 bases). V dropped 0 bases and J dropped 3 bases, with 9 bases sitting between them. CDR1 SGHRS and CDR2 YFSETQ come from the germline V gene. This CDR3 has 14 residues. The CDR3 protein is CASSLGLVEETQYF. CDR3 nucleotides: TGCGCCAGCAGCTTGGGACTAGTAGAAGAGACCCAGTACTTC.

This chain's CDR3 is CASSLGSRGAGSYEQYF. The CDR3, as DNA: TGTGCCAGCAGTTTGGGGTCGCGGGGAGCGGGCTCCTACGAGCAGTACTTC. This sequence joins TRBV27 and TRBJ2-7, with TRBD2 as a possible D gene (6 bases). The length of the CDR3 is 17 residues. Germline CDR1 reads MNHEY; CDR2 reads SMNVEV (reference sequence). V lost 3 bases and J lost 0, with 18 bases in between.

This clonotype has more than one count but fewer than ten. CDR3 sequence: CASRIGPNTEAFF. The CDR3 DNA reads TGCGCCAGCAGGATCGGACCGAACACTGAAGCTTTCTTT. The V call is TRBV5-1, the J call TRBJ1-1, with no clear D. V lost 5 bases to trimming and J lost 1 base, with 9 bases between them. Germline loops: CDR1 SGHRS, CDR2 YFSETQ. This CDR3 is 13 amino acids long.

V is TRBV5-1 and J is TRBJ2-1, with TRBD1 matching 7 bases. V shed 2 bases and J 6 bases; nucleotides not matched to a gene: 5. Germline lookup yields CDR1 SGHRS and CDR2 YFSETQ. The CDR3 length is 14 residues. CDR3 sequence (DNA): TGCGCCAGCAGCTTAAAGGGGGCGCCCAATGAGCAGTTCTTC. Encoded protein: CASSLKGAPNEQFF.

The chain has TRBV6-4 and TRBJ2-1; 14 nucleotides line up with TRBD2. Trimming cost V 6 bases and J 4 bases; bases outside gene matches: 8. The germline gives CDR1 MRHNA, CDR2 SNTAGT. The CDR3 covers 17 residues. The CDR3 DNA sequence: TGTGCCAGCAGCTCGACTAGCGGGGGGGCCCCTTACAATGAGCAGTTCTTC. It codes for CASSSTSGGAPYNEQFF.

This chain uses TRBV27 with TRBJ1-2; a possible D gene is TRBD1 (6 bases). Germline V gene data show CDR1 as MNHEY and CDR2 as SMNVEV (reference sequence). CDR3 length equals 13 residues. Trimming cost V 8 bases and J 4 bases, with 14 bases left between them. CDR3 nucleotide sequence: TGTGCCAGCTTTGGGGGACACCGCTATGGCTACACCTTC. This encodes CASFGGHRYGYTF.

The V and J genes are TRBV15 and TRBJ2-1, with D unresolved. Germline V lookup: CDR1 LNHNV, CDR2 YYDKDF (reference sequence). Trimming took off 3 bases at V and 7 bases at J, with 13 bases between the two ends. The CDR3 contains 14 residues. This CDR3 reads CATSSPVGLNEQFF. The DNA of the CDR3 is TGTGCCACCAGCAGCCCTGTTGGGCTGAATGAGCAGTTCTTC.

This clonotype has a handful of counts. V and J are TRBV4-1 and TRBJ1-2; no firm D call. Trimming removed 0 bases at V and 5 bases at J, with 16 bases between. The CDR3 is 16 residues long. Per the germline V gene, CDR1 is MGHRA and CDR2 is YSYEKL. The CDR3 protein is CASSQDTLAGKYGYTF. CDR3 bases: TGCGCCAGCAGCCAAGATACCCTGGCGGGGAAATATGGCTACACCTTC.

This clonotype has more than one count but fewer than ten. V is TRBV4-1 and J is TRBJ1-1; 8 bases are shared with TRBD1. J lost 5 bases, V lost 3 bases, and 8 bases had no gene match. Germline V gives CDR1 MGHRA, CDR2 YSYEKL. The CDR3 covers 15 residues. CDR3 nucleotide sequence: TGCGCCAGCAGCCAGAAACAGGGGGTGAGAACTGAAGCTTTCTTT. This codes for CASSQKQGVRTEAFF.

The rearrangement joins TRBV4-1 to TRBJ1-1, with D maybe TRBD1 (5 bases). CDR1 is MGHRA and CDR2 is YSYEKL in the germline V gene. Trimming left V 1 base short and J 5 bases short, with 11 bases between. This CDR3 comprises 14 residues. In DNA, the CDR3 is TGCGCCAGCAGCCAAGGGGCGGGGGGGACTGAAGCTTTCTTT. Protein product: CASSQGAGGTEAFF.

The J gene is TRBJ2-3, the V gene TRBV4-2, with a possible D match to TRBD2 (5 bases). This CDR3 comprises 12 residues. Germline CDR1 is LGHNA and CDR2 is YNFKEQ. V lost 8 bases to trimming and J lost 5 bases, with 11 bases between them. CDR3 in amino acids: CASLAGGDTQYF. The CDR3 DNA reads TGTGCCAGCCTGGCGGGCGGAGATACGCAGTATTTT.

V usage is TRBV20-1 and J usage is TRBJ1-5; D not resolved. V lost 5 bases, J lost 7 bases, and 18 bases lay in between. Looked up from germline, CDR1 is DFQATT and CDR2 is SNEGSKA (reference sequence). This CDR3 has 14 amino acids. This CDR3 is CSASGNALGQPQHF. CDR3 sequence (DNA): TGCAGTGCTTCGGGGAACGCACTGGGGCAGCCCCAGCATTTT.

The genes are TRBV6-1 and TRBJ2-1; 12 bases fit TRBD2. The junction had 7 bases not matched to a gene; V was cut back by 6 bases and J by 1 base. The CDR3 loop spans 17 amino acids. Germline-derived CDR1 and CDR2 are MNHNS and SASEGT. The CDR3 nucleotides are TGTGCCAGCAGCGCCCCACTAGCGGGGGGTTCCTACAATGAGCAGTTCTTC. This encodes CASSAPLAGGSYNEQFF.

The chain recombines TRBV7-2 with TRBJ2-1; D uncertain. Germline V gene data show CDR1 as SGHTA and CDR2 as FQGNSA. Trimming took 0 bases from V and 6 from J, leaving 18 bases between them. This CDR3 contains 17 residues. CDR3 amino acids: CASSLAPARVAGNEQFF. In DNA, the CDR3 is TGTGCCAGCAGCTTAGCCCCCGCTCGGGTCGCTGGCAATGAGCAGTTCTTC.

This clonotype was picked up many times. The chain is built from TRBV7-2 and TRBJ2-1, with a weak D call TRBD2 (5 bases). Germline CDR1 and CDR2: SGHTA and FQGNSA. V lost 5 bases to trimming and J lost 1 base, with 15 bases between them. The CDR3 runs 16 residues. The CDR3 DNA reads as TGTGCCAGCAGCCCCCCCGGGGTTGAGTCCTACAATGAGCAGTTCTTC. Translated: CASSPPGVESYNEQFF.

The rearrangement links TRBV10-3 to TRBJ1-1, with D possibly TRBD1 on 5 matching bases. Germline loops: CDR1 ENHRY, CDR2 SYGVKD. This CDR3 is 15 amino acids long. Trimming removed 7 bases at V and 6 bases at J, with 21 bases between. DNA for the CDR3: TGTGCCATCAAGGACGCCGAGGGGCCAACCCCTGAAGCTTTCTTT. Protein product: CAIKDAEGPTPEAFF.